This TCR beta chain was sequenced in a study of cytomegalovirus exposure and HLA in healthy donors (dated by TCRdb to about 2017). General notes on the study: In an earlier analysis of 587 of the donors, about 260 Gb of sequence data and some 100 million unique TCR beta sequences from 180 million or so T cells were reported. About 300 gigabases of sequencing data and 70 million to 85 million unique TCR sequences were included in an early release covering about 600 HLA-typed donors. Among the 398 genotyped donors, under 90% belonged to the genetic ancestry cluster associated with self-reported Caucasian donors. The study aimed to test whether signatures of past pathogen exposure could be identified by cataloging public T cell receptors. The study used immunosequencing to profile the T cell repertoires of approximately 630 subjects and linked those repertoires to cytomegalovirus serostatus. In addition to the first cohort of around 670 subjects, a separate validation cohort of 130 or so different subjects was used. High-throughput TCR immunosequencing, statistical association of individual TCRs with disease status, and machine learning were combined to predict cytomegalovirus infection status. A later analysis re-examined previously published TCR beta repertoires from more than 550 donors and added high-resolution HLA genotyping to investigate patterns of TCR occurrence. The later analysis used no new phenotypic data to find candidate immune exposures, relying instead on TCR beta sequences and their occurrence across donors. An earlier analysis of nearly 600 of the donors applied high-throughput TCR beta sequencing to assess whether each TCR beta V gene segment acted as functional or pseudogenic. Donor age, sex, ethnicity and CMV serostatus were collected together with the repertoire data. Genome-wide SNP genotypes for about 65% of the 666 donors were used in a later genetic analysis, which treated that subset as a discovery cohort. Every discovery cohort repertoire had been produced on one sequencing platform. Class I and class II HLA loci were covered by the typing at four-digit resolution. The number of donors typed differed by locus, with about 620-630 for A, B, C, DRB1 and DQB1, roughly 520 for DQA1, 600 to 610 for DPA1, and 472 for DPB1. Five DR-DQ haplotypes were treated as single units for association and clustering because of strong linkage in the cohort. Among around 400 genotyped donors of the cohort, an average of around 220,000 unique TCR beta nucleotide sequences was sequenced per donor, of which about 18% were non-productive.

In total, roughly 710 healthy bone marrow donors made up the cohort. All cohort members were sampled while nominally healthy, although unrecorded immune exposures were likely present. The donor was CMV seronegative and was included in the group of around 320 seronegative cohort members. Each donor provided a peripheral blood sample, and peripheral blood mononuclear cells were used for TCR beta sequencing. The Qiagen DNeasy Blood Extraction Kit was used to extract genomic DNA from the blood cell samples. Broader findings and caveats from the paper: CMV serostatus was the only immune exposure information available for the cohort. Cytomegalovirus status was reported to be diagnosed by the classifier with high specificity and sensitivity in both the original and validation cohorts. In the study, some 160 TCR beta chains were listed as associated with cytomegalovirus. When HLA alleles, especially DR and DQ, strongly co-occurred, attributing TCR associations to individual alleles was difficult. Because counts were too low, approximately 15 rarely observed V segments, including chromosome 9 orphons, were excluded from the earlier analysis of 500 to 700 of the donors. An association between a missense DCLRE1C variant and V-gene and J-gene trimming of TCR beta chains was found in a later genetic analysis and replicated in an independent cohort. In a later analysis, most CMV-associated TCR beta chains were found to appear HLA-restricted, with HLA associations seemingly driven largely by CMV exposure. A later genetic analysis reported fewer N-insertions in productive TCRs among donors in an Asian-associated ancestry cluster than the roughly 670-donor mean. A further reported finding was that TCR beta sequences accurately predicted the HLA-A and HLA-B alleles for most subjects in the first cohort. In a later analysis, 16,951 TCR beta sequences were associated with specific HLA alleles at a false discovery rate of 0.05. In an earlier analysis of approximately 590 of the donors, most TCR beta V segments were observed in productive rearrangements about 87% or about 30% of the time, broadly matching IMGT annotations. While some public TCRs were present in many individuals, most TCR sequences turned up only very rarely across donors. The cohort was sequenced for TCR beta chains only, and without alpha or paired-chain data the features that could be detected were limited. It was suggested by the authors that the approach could potentially be generalized to other disease states and immunological phenotypes. In a later analysis, TCR association rates were found to vary across HLA loci, with the most associated TCRs seen for DRB1 alleles and the fewest for HLA-C alleles. Some IMGT-functional V segments, including TRBV6-2 and TRBV6-3, could not be told apart with the 87-base-pair reads, so those segments were excluded. Three of the identified cytomegalovirus-associated TCR beta chains were confirmed in vitro to be specific for cytomegalovirus antigens. Several of the top co-occurrence clusters appeared to be linked to parvovirus B19, influenza, CMV and Epstein-Barr virus, according to a later analysis. Because HLA typing was missing for some donors at each locus, association tests included only the typed subset. Sequencing depth was assumed to be roughly uniform across donors in the presence/absence analyses, though that assumption may not hold. A cluster of highly shared sequence variants was judged likely to represent a technical artifact of the sequencing pipeline. Compared with equally common non-associated chains, HLA-associated TCR beta chains in a later analysis were more clonally expanded and had lower generation probabilities. Linkage disequilibrium might explain the correlated functional status among segregating V segments, but an unknown experimental factor could not be excluded.

Note on this clone: The antigen it recognizes is unknown. Base qualities are missing; no much larger clone stands one base away.

Reading the germline V gene gives CDR1 KGHSH and CDR2 LQKENI. V lost 5 bases and J lost 5 bases; the stretch between them is 13 bases long. The CDR3 runs 15 amino acids, cysteine and phenylalanine included. Only the CDR3 portion is preserved as DNA: 45 bases, with reading frame beginning at the first base. Libraries were made using the immunoSEQ multiplex PCR assay. For the multiplex PCR, a mixture combining 60 forward primers for TCR Vbeta segments and 13 reverse primers for TCR Jbeta segments was used. A multiplex PCR assay on genomic DNA amplified the CDR3 region of rearranged TCR beta genes. The Illumina HiSeq System was used to sequence the amplified TCR beta libraries as 87-base-pair reads. Regarding the original processing steps: A later analysis tallied roughly 78 million unique TCR beta chains across the 600 to 700 repertoires, and approximately 9.9 million of those chains were shared by two or more donors. Raw reads were error-corrected and collapsed into unique sequences with a nearest-neighbor algorithm that merged closely related sequences to remove PCR and sequencing errors. Alignment of CDR3 sequences to IMGT reference sequences was used to assign V, D and J gene segments. Each retained sequence needed at least a six-nucleotide match to both a V gene segment and a J gene segment. Rearrangements were classified as productive when the CDR3 lacked stop codons and remained in frame with V and J, and all other rearrangements were classified as non-productive. CDR3 was defined according to IMGT convention as the region running from the second conserved V-encoded cysteine to the conserved J-encoded phenylalanine. The earlier analysis of 500 to 600 of the donors excluded sequences that lacked an unambiguous match to a single V gene segment. In an earlier analysis of approximately 550 of the donors, V segments were called functional above 56.7% productive rearrangements and were called segregating when the between-donor standard deviation exceeded 5%. A statistical classification framework was built for diagnosing cytomegalovirus status from the catalog of TCR beta chain sequences. A later analysis assigned V and J genes by comparing TCR nucleotide sequences with IMGT/GENE-DB human TR gene sequences. The TCRdist pipeline was used in a later analysis to assign CDR3 sequences and most-parsimonious VDJ recombination scenarios. In a later analysis, each TCR beta chain was defined by its CDR3 amino acid sequence together with its V-gene family, and reads without a unique V-gene family were excluded. As a way to deal with suspected cross-contamination and a sequencing artifact, a later analysis dropped 450 to 600 nucleotide sequences that were highly shared and had low generation probability. In a later analysis, a clonal expansion index was calculated for each public chain from normalized within-repertoire ranks of inferred template counts. In a later analysis, generation probabilities were computed using a VDJ recombination model fitted to out-of-frame rearrangements, and the results were checked against IGoR. Hypergeometric tests were used in a later analysis to score TCR-TCR, TCR-HLA and TCR-CMV co-occurrence, with a repertoire-size bias correction applied to the TCR pairs. To estimate false discovery rates, a later analysis permuted the HLA or CMV assignments 20 times. In a later analysis, co-occurring TCRs were grouped using DBSCAN, and TCRdist sequence similarity was added for clustering within HLA-allele-positive subsets. Co-occurrence clustering excluded repertoires with fewer than 30,000 or more than 120,000 public chains, plus five with anomalous nucleotide sharing. In TCRdb, the immuneACCESS table is reduced to in-frame sequences with V and J assigned. These tables do not hold every clone; where another copy was compared, an unresolved V gene accounts for under half, and the others remain unexplained. The V and J calls and clone size come from that table; D and trimming were worked out from the DNA. This sample has fewer than 75,000 clones in its table, and roughly 82% of those were observed once. The leading ten clones occupy under 15% of the sample.

The sequence was collected from an older man in good health and CMV-seronegative. The rearranged segments are TRBV18 and TRBJ1-6; the D segment cannot be called with confidence. The specimen sequenced was PBMCs. CDR3 loop: CASSSEGFDNSPLHF. The DNA is TGTGCCAGCTCATCTGAGGGTTTCGATAATTCACCCCTCCACTTT.